This T cell receptor beta chain was observed in a study of long-term antiretroviral therapy in people with HIV. Findings of the study overall: Narrower CDR3 length ranges marked HIV repertoires relative to controls. Blood draws took place between about 2004 and 2018 and possibly involved older ART regimens.

The length of the CDR3 is 15 residues. CDR1 MNHEY and CDR2 SVGAGI come from the germline V gene. Specimens held roughly 0.9-11 million cryopreserved PBMC prior to DNA extraction. Samples were assayed with immunoSEQ v3.0 at survey level. Here immunoSEQ multiplex PCR was the method, and the copy in TCRdb shows in-frame clones only, minus some. The data show approximately 13,000 clones, with nearly 85% seen just once and around a sixth held by the top ten. Details on this clone: Its specificity is not known. A junction end diverges from the germline sequence, so it may reflect a read error.

The TCR sequence derives from a woman aged 40-49 years with HIV. The J gene is TRBJ2-1, the V gene TRBV6-5; tentative D call: TRBD1 (6 bases). Here the sequenced sample was unsorted PBMCs, taken 1.8 years before starting antiretroviral therapy. The CDR3 is CATSMTGGSYNEQFF. The CDR3 region has the DNA TGTGCCACCAGTATGACAGGTGGCTCCTACAATGAGCAGTTCTTC.